This T cell receptor (beta chain) was observed in a study of response to subunit inactivated influenza vaccine. Study-wide results and caveats: Researchers suggested that each seasonal influenza vaccination recruits few new T cells.

TCRdb analysed the RT-PCR reads with MiXCR anew, one entry per CDR3 protein. The sample shows more than 700,000 distinct CDR3 sequences, over 20% of them seen only once. CDR3 length: 14 amino acids. V dropped 6 bases and J dropped 5 bases, with 17 bases sitting between them. Remarks on this clonotype: As yet, its antigen is unknown.

The specimen comprised PBMCs from blood, sampled more than 4 days after vaccination. This chain uses TRBV12-3 or TRBV12-4 with TRBJ2-7; D may correspond to TRBD1 or TRBD2 (5 bases each). This receptor was obtained from a man aged 45 to 65 who received an inactivated influenza vaccine. The chain's CDR3 is CASRAGTSVDEQYF. CDR3 sequence (DNA): TGTGCCAGCAGAGCCGGGACCTCGGTCGACGAGCAGTACTTC.